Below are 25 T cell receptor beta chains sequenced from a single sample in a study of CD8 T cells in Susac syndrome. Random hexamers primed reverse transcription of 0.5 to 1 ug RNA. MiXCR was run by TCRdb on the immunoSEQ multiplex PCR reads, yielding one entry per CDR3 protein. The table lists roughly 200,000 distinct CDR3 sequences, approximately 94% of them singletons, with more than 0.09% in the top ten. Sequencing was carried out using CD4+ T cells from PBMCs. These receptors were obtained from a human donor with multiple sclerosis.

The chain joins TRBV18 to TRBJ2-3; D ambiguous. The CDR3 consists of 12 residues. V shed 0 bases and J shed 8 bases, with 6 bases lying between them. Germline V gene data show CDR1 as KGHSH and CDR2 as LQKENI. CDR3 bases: TGTGCCAGCTCACCACCTCTTGTTACGCAGTATTTT. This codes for CASSPPLVTQYF. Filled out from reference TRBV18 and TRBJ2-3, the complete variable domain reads NAGVMQNPRHLVRRRGQEARLRCSPMKGHSHVYWYRQLPEEGLKFMVYLQKENIIDESGMPKERFSAEFPKEGPSILRIQQVVRGDSAAYFCASSPPLVTQYFGPGTRLTVL.

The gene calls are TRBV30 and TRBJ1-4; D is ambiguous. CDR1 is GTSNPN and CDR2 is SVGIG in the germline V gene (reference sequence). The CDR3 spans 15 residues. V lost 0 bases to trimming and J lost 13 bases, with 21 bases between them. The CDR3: CAWSVRRESSGGLFF. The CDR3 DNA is TGTGCCTGGAGTGTACGTAGGGAATCTTCTGGCGGACTGTTTTTT.

CDR3 coding DNA: TGTGCCAGCAACCCTGGACCATCCGGTGACACCATATATTTT. It yields the protein CASNPGPSGDTIYF. J is TRBJ1-3 and V is TRBV3-1, with unresolved D. The V and J ends lost 7 bases and 8 bases respectively, with 18 bases between them. The germline CDR1 and CDR2 sequences are LGHDT and YNNKEL (reference sequence). This CDR3 has 14 residues.

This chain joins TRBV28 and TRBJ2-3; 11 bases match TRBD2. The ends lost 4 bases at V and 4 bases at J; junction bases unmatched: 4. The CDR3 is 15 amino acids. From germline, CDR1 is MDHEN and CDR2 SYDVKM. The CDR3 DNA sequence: TGTGCCAGCAGTTCCTTAGCGGGGGGGGCAGATACGCAGTATTTT. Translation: CASSSLAGGADTQYF.

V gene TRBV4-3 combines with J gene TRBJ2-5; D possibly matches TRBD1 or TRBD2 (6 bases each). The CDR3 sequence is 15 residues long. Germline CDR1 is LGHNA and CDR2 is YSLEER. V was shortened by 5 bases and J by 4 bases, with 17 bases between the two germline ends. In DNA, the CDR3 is TGCGCCAGCAGCAAGGTGGGGGGCCTGGGAGAGACCCAGTACTTC. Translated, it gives CASSKVGGLGETQYF.

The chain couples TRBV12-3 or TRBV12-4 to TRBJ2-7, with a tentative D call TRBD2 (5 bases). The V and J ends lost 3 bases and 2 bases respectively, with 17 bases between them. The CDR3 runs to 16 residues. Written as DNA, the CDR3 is TGTGCCAGCAGTTTTGGACCGTCGGAGGTGGCCTACGAGCAGTACTTC. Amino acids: CASSFGPSEVAYEQYF.

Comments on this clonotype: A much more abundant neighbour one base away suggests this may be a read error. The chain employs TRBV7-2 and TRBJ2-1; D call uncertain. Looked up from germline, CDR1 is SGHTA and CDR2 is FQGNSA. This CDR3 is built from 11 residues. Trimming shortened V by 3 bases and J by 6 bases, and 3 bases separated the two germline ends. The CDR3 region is CASSFGNEQFF. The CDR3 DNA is TGTGCCAGCAGCTTTGGCAATGAGCAGTTCTTC.

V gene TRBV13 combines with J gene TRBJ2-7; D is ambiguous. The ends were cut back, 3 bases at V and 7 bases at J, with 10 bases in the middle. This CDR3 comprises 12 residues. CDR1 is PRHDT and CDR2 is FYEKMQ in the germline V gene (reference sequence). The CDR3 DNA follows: TGTGCCAGCAGCTTCGGGCCGGCGGAGCAGTACTTC. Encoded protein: CASSFGPAEQYF.

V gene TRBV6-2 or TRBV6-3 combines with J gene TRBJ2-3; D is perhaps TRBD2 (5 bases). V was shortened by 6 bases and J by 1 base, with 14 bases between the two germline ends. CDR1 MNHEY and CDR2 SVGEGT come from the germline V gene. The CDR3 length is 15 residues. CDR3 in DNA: TGTGCCAGCAGACCACGAGGGATGGGCACAGATACGCAGTATTTT. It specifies CASRPRGMGTDTQYF.

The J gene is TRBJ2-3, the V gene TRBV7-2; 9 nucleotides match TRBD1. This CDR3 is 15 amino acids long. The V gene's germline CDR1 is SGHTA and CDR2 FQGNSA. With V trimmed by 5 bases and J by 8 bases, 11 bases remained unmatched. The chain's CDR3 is CASSAQQGAQGTQYF. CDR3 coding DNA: TGTGCCAGCAGCGCCCAACAGGGGGCGCAGGGTACGCAGTATTTT.

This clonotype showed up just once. The CDR3: CAWKWPASQSYEQYF. The CDR3 nucleotides are TGTGCCTGGAAATGGCCAGCCAGTCAGTCCTACGAGCAGTACTTC. The genes are TRBV30 and TRBJ2-7; D remains unclear. This CDR3 region has 15 residues. Germline V CDR1 and CDR2: GTSNPN, SVGIG (reference sequence). The V gene lost 4 bases and the J gene lost 1 base, with 17 bases spanning the gap.

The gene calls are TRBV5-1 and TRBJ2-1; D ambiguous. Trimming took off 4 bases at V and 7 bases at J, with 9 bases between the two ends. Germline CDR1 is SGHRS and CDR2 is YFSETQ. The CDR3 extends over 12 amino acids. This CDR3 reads CASSRDGNEQFF. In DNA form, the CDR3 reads TGCGCCAGCAGCCGCGACGGTAATGAGCAGTTCTTC.

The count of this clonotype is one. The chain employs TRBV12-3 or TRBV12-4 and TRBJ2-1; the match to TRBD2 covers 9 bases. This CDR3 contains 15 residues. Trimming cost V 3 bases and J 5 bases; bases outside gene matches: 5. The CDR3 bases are TGTGCCAGCAGTTTTGGGACTAGCATTAACAATGAGCAGTTCTTC. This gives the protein CASSFGTSINNEQFF.

Here the CDR3 DNA reads TGTGCCTGGAGTTCAGGGCCGAGCAATCAGCCCCAGCATTTT. This translates into CAWSSGPSNQPQHF. V usage is TRBV30 and J usage is TRBJ1-5, with D possibly being TRBD1 (5 bases). V gave up 2 bases and J gave up 1 base, with 9 bases separating them. Germline assignment: CDR1 GTSNPN and CDR2 SVGIG (reference sequence). CDR3 length: 14 amino acids. The entire variable domain, with the rest obtained from reference TRBV30 and TRBJ1-5, is as follows: SQTIHQWPATLVQPVGSPLSLECTVEGTSNPNLYWYRQAAGRGLQLLFYSVGIGQISSEVPQNLSASRPQDRQFILSSKKLLLSDSGFYLCAWSSGPSNQPQHFGDGTRLSIL.

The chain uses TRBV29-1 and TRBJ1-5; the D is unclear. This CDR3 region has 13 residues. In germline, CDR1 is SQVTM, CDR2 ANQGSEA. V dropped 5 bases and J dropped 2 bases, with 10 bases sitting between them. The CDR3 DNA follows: TGCAGCGTTTCAACTGGTGGCAATCAGCCCCAGCATTTT. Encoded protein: CSVSTGGNQPQHF.

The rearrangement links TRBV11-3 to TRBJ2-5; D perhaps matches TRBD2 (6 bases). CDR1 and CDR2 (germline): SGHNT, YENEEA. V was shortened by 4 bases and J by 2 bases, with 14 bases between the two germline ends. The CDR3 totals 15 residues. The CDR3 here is CASSSGSGEQETQYF. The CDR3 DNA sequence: TGTGCCAGCAGCTCCGGGTCGGGGGAGCAAGAGACCCAGTACTTC.

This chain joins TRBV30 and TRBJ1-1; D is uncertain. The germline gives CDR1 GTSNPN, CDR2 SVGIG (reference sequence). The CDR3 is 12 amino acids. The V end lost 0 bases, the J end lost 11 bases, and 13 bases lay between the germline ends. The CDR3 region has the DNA TGTGCCTGGAGTGTGTCGGGGTCGAGGGCTTTCTTT. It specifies CAWSVSGSRAFF.

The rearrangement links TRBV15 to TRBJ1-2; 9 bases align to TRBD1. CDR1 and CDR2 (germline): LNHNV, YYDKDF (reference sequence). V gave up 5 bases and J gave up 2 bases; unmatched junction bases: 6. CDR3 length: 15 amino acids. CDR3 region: CATSGRGQGNYGYTF. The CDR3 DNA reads TGTGCCACCAGCGGAAGGGGACAGGGCAACTATGGCTACACCTTC.

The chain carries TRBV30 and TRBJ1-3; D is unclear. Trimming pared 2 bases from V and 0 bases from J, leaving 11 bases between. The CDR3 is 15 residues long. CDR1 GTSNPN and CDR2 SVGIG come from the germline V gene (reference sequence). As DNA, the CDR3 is TGTGCCTGGAGTCCCCTCCCGAGCTCTGGAAACACCATATATTTT. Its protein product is CAWSPLPSSGNTIYF.

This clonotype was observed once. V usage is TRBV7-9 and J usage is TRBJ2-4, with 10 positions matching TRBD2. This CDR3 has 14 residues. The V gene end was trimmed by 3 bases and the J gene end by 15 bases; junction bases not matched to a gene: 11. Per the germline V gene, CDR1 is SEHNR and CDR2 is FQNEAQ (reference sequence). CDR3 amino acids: CASSLGTSDQALYF. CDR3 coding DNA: TGTGCCAGCAGCTTGGGGACTAGCGATCAAGCTCTGTACTTC.

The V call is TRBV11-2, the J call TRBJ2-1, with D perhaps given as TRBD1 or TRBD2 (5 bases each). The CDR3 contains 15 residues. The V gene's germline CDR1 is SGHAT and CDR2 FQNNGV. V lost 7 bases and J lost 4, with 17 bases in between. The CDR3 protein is CASTTLPGAYNEQFF. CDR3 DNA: TGTGCCAGCACCACCCTCCCCGGGGCGTACAATGAGCAGTTCTTC.

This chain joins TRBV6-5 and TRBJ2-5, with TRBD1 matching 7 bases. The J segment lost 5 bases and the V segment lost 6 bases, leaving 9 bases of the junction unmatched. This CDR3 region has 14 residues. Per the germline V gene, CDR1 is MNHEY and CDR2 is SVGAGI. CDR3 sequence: CASSPLTGLETQYF. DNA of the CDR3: TGTGCCAGCAGCCCATTGACAGGGTTGGAGACCCAGTACTTC.

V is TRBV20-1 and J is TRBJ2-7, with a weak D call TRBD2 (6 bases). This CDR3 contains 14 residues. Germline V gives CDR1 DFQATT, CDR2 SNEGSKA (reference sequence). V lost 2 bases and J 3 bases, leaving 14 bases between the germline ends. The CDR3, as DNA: TGCAGTGCTAGACAGCCTGGACTATTCTACGAGCAGTACTTC. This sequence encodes CSARQPGLFYEQYF.

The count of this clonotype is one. CDR3 bases: TGCGCCAGCAGTCAAATTTGGACAGGCCCCTACGAGCAGTACTTC. Its protein product is CASSQIWTGPYEQYF. The chain employs TRBV23-1 and TRBJ2-7; 7 positions match TRBD1. TRBV23-1 is marked as an open reading frame, function uncertain. V trimming: 2 bases; J trimming: 2 bases; junction bases outside the gene matches: 6. The CDR3 loop spans 15 amino acids.

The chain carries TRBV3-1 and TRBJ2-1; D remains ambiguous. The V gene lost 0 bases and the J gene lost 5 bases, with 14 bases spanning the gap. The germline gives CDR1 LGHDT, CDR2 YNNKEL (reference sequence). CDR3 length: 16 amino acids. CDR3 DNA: TGTGCCAGCAGCCAAGATGCAACGACCTACGACAATGAGCAGTTCTTC. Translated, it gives CASSQDATTYDNEQFF.